This T cell receptor (beta chain) was profiled in a study of blood T cell repertoires in COVID-19. Study-level background: Sources were T cells, B-cell-depleted T cells, or PBMCs; the material itself was cDNA or gDNA.

TCRdb keeps only in-frame clones here, not all; method: immunoSEQ multiplex PCR. The sample has 200,000 or so clones, roughly nine tenths seen once. Looked up from germline, CDR1 is SGHTS and CDR2 is YDEGEE. Trimming shortened V by 5 bases and J by 2 bases, and 7 bases separated the two germline ends. The CDR3 covers 13 residues. The TCR originated in a woman between 50 and 59 years old with acute or convalescent COVID-19. The sequenced sample consisted of peripheral blood. The genes are TRBV5-8 and TRBJ1-4; possible D gene TRBD1, 6 bases. CDR3 loop: CASRDSTNEKLFF. The CDR3, as DNA: TGTGCCAGCAGGGACAGTACTAATGAAAAACTGTTTTTT.